This T cell receptor beta chain was found in a study of cytomegalovirus exposure and HLA in healthy donors. Study conclusions and caveats: Relative to equally common others, HLA-associated TCR beta chains showed greater clonal expansion in a later analysis. Later analysis associated a missense DCLRE1C variant with TCR beta V- and J-gene trimming.

Of note for this clone: Antigen: not known.

Healthy donors of bone marrow made up the group. Likely unrecorded immune exposures existed in these nominally healthy donors. J was trimmed by 2 bases and V by 3 bases; bases with no gene match: 10. Looked up from germline, CDR1 is LNHDA and CDR2 is SQIVND (reference sequence). The CDR3 length is 16 residues. Amplification used 60 Vbeta primers and 13 Jbeta primers. Measured with immunoSEQ multiplex PCR; TCRdb has only the in-frame clones, and not every one. This table has about 180,000 clones, just under 80% appearing once. J is TRBJ2-7 and V is TRBV19, with 7 positions matching TRBD2. The receptor was derived from a woman between 25 and 40 years old in good health and CMV-seronegative. Sequenced material: PBMCs. This chain's CDR3 is CASSMAGVIDPYEQYF. In DNA, the CDR3 is TGTGCCAGTAGTATGGCGGGGGTGATAGATCCCTACGAGCAGTACTTC.